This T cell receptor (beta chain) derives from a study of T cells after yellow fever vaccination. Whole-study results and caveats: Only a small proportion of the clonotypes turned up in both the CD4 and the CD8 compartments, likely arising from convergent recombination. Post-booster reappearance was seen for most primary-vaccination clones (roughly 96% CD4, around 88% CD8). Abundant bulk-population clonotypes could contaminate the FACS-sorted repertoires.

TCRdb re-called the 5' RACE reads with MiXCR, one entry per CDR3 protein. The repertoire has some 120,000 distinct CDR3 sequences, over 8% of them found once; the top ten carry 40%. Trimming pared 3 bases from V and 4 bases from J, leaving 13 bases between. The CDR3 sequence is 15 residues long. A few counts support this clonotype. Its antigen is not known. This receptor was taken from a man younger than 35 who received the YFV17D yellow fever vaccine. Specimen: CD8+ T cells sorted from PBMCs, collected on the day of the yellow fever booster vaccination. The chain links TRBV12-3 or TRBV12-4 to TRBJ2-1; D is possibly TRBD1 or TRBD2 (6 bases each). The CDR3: CASSLKGGPYNEQFF. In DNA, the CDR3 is TGTGCCAGCAGTTTGAAAGGGGGGCCTTACAATGAGCAGTTCTTC.